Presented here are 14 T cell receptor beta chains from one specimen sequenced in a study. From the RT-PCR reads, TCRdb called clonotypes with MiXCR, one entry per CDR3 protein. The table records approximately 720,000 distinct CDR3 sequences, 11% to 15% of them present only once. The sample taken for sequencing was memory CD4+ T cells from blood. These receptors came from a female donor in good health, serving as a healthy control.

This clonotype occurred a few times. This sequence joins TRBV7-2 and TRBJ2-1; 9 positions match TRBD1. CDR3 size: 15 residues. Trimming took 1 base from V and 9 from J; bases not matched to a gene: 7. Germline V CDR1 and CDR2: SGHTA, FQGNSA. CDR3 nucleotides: TGTGCCAGCAGCTTAGTGACAGGGGGGCTGGGTGAGCAGTTCTTC. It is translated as CASSLVTGGLGEQFF.

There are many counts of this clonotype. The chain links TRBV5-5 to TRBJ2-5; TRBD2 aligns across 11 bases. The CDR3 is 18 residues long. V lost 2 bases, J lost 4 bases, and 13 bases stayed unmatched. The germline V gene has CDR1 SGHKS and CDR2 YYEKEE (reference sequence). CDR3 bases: TGTGCCAGCAGCTTTGGGTCCCTAGCGGGGGGCGGAGGAGAGACCCAGTACTTC. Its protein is CASSFGSLAGGGGETQYF.

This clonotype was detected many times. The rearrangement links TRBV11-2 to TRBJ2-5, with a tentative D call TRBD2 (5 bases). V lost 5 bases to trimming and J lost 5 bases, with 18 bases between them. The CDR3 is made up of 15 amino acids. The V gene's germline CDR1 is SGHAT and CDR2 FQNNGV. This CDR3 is CASSRSGPSGETQYF. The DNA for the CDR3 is TGTGCCAGCAGCCGCTCCGGGCCTTCGGGGGAGACCCAGTACTTC.

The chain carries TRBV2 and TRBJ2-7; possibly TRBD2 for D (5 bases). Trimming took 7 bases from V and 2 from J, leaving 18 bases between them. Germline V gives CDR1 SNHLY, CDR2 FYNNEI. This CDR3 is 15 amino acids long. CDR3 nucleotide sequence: TGTGCCAGCACCTTCCTTCGGGGTCACACCTACGAGCAGTACTTC. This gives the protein CASTFLRGHTYEQYF.

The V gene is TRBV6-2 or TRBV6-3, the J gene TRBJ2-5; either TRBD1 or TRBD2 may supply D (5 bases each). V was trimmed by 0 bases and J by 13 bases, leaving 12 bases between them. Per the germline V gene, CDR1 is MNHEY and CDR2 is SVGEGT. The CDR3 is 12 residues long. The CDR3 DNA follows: TGTGCCAGCAGTTACTCGGGACCCCTCCTGTACTTC. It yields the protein CASSYSGPLLYF.

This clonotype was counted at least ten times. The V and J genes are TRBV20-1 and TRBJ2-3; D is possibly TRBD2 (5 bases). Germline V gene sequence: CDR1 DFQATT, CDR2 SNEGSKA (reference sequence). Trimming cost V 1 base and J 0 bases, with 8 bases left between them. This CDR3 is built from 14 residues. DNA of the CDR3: TGCAGTGCTAGAGGGGAGCTGAGCACAGATACGCAGTATTTT. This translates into CSARGELSTDTQYF.

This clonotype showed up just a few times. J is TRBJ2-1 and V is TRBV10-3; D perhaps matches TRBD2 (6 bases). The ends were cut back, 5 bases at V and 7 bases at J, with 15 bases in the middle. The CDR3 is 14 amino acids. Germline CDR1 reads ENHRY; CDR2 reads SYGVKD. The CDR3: CAISRASDGNEQFF. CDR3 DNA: TGTGCCATCAGTCGAGCTAGCGACGGAAATGAGCAGTTCTTC.

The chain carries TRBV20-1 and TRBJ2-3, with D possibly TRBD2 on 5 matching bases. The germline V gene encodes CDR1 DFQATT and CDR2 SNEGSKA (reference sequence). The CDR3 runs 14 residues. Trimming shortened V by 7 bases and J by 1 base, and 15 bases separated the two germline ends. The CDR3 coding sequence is TGCAGTGTAGTCGGGCTAGCTGGCACAGATACGCAGTATTTT. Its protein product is CSVVGLAGTDTQYF.

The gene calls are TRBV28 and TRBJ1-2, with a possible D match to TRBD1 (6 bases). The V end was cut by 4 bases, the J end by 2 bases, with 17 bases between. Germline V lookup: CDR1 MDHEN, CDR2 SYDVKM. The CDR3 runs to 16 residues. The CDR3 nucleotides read TGTGCCAGCAGTTCCCCGGCGGGGGGCCTAAACTATGGCTACACCTTC. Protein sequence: CASSSPAGGLNYGYTF.

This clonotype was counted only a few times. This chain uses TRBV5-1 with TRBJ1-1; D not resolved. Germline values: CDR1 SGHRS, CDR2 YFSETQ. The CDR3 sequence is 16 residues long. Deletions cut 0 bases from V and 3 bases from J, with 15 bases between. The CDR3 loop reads CASSLAVSGGDTEAFF. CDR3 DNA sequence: TGCGCCAGCAGCTTGGCTGTCTCCGGTGGGGACACTGAAGCTTTCTTT.

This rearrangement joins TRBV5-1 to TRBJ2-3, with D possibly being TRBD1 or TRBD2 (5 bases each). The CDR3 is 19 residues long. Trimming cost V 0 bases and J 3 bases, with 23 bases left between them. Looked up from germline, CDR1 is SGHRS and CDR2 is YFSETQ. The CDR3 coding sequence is TGCGCCAGCAGCTTGGACCTAATGGCTCAGCGAGGGGTGACAGATACGCAGTATTTT. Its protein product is CASSLDLMAQRGVTDTQYF.

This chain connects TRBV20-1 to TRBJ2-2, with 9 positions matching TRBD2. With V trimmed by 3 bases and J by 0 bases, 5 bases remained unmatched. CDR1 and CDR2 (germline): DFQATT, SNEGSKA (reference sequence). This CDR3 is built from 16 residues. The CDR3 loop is CSASLAGPSNTGELFF. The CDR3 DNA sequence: TGCAGTGCTAGTCTAGCGGGACCTTCGAACACCGGGGAGCTGTTTTTT.

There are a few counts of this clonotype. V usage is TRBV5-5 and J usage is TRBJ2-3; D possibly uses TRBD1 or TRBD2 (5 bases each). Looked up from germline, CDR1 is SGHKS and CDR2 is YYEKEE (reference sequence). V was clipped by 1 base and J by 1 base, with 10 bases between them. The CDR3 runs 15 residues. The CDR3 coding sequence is TGTGCCAGCAGCTTGACGACGGGGCGCACAGATACGCAGTATTTT. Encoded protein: CASSLTTGRTDTQYF.

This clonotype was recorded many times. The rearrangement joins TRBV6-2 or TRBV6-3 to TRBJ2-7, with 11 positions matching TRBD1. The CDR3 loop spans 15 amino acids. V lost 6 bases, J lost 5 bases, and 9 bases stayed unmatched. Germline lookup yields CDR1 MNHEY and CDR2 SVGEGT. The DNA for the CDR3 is TGTGCCAGCAGACGAGGGACAGGGGGTAAGAACGAGCAGTACTTC. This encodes CASRRGTGGKNEQYF.